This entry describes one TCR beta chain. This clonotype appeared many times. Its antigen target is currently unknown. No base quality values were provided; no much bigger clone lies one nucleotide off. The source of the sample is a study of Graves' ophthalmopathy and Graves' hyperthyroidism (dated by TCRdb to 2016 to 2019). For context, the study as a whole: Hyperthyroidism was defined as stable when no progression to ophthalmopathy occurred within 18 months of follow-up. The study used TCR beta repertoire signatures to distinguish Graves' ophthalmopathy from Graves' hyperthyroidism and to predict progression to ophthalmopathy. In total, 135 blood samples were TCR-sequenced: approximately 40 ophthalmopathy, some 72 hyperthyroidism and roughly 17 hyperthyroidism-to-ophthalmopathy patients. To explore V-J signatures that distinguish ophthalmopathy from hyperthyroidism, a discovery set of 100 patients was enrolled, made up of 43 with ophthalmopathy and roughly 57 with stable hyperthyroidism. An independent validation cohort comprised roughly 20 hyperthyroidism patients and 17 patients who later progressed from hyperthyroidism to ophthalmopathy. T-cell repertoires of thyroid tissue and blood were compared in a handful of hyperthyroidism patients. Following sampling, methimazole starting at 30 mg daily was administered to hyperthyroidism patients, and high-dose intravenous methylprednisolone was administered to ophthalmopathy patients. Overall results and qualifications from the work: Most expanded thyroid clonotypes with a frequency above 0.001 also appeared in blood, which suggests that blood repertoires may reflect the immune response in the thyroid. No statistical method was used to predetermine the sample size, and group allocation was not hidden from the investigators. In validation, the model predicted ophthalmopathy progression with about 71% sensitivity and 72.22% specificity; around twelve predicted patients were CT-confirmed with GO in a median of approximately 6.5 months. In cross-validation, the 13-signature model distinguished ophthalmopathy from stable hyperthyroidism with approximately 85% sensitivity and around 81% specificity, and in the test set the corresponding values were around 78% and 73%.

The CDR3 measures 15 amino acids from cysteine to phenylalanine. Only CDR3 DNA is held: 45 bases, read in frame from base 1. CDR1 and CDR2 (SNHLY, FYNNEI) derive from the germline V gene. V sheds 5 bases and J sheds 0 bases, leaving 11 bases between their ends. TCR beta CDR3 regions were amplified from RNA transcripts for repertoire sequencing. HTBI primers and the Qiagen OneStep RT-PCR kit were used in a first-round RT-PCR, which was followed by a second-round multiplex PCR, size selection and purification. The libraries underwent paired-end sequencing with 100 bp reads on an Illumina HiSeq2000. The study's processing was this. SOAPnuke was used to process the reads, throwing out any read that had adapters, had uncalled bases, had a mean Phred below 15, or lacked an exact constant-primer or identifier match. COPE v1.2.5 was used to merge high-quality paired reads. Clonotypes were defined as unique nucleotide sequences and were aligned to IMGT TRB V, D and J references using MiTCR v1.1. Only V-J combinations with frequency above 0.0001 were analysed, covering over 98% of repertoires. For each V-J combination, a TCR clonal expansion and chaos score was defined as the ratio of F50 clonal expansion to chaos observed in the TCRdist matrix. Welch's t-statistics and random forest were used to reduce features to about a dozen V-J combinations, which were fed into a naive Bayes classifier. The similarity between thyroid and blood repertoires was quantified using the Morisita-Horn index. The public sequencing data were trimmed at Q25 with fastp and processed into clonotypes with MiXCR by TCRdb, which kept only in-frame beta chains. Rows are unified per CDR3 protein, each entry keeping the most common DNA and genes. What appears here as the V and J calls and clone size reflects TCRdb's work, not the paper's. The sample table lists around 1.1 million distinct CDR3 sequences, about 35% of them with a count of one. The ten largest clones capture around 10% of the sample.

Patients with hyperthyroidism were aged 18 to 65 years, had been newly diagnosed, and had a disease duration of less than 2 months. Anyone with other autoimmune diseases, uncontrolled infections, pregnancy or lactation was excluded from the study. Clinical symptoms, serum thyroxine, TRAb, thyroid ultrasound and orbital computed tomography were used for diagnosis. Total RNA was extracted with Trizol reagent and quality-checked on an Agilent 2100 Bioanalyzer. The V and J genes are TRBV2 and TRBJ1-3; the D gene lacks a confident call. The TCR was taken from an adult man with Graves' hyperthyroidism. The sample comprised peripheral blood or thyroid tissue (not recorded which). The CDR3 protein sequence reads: CASSYSWSSGNTIYF. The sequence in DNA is TGTGCCAGCAGTTATAGTTGGAGCTCTGGAAACACCATATATTTT. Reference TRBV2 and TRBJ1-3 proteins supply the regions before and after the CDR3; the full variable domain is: EPEVTQTPSHQVTQMGQEVILRCVPISNHLYFYWYRQILGQKVEFLVSFYNNEISEKSEIFDDQFSVERPDGSNFTLKIRSTKLEDSAMYFCASSYSWSSGNTIYFGEGSWLTVV.